These 6 T cell receptor beta chains came from one sample sequenced in a study of preoperative IRX-2 immunotherapy in early breast cancer. The protocol was immunoSEQ multiplex PCR, while the TCRdb copy is restricted to in-frame clones and leaves out a portion. The sample consists of fewer than 30,000 clones, around 91% of them appearing once. Treatment defined: preoperative locoregional IRX-2 cytokine immunotherapy. The biological material was taken from a patient treated with IRX-2 immunotherapy. These receptors were obtained from a human donor with breast cancer.

The CDR3 region has the DNA TGTGCCAGCAGTTTCCTAGGGGGGCAAGGAAATTCACCCCTCCACTTT. Translation gives CASSFLGGQGNSPLHF. The chain recombines TRBV27 with TRBJ1-6; D is perhaps TRBD1 (6 bases). Germline CDR1 reads MNHEY; CDR2 reads SMNVEV (reference sequence). The V end lost 3 bases, the J end lost 7 bases, and 16 bases lay between the germline ends. The CDR3 runs to 16 residues.

This clone has a single count. The chain uses TRBV9 and TRBJ2-5; 8 nucleotides align to TRBD2. CDR3 length equals 16 residues. Germline CDR1 SGDLS, CDR2 YYNGEE. With V trimmed by 0 bases and J by 0 bases, 4 bases remained unmatched. Here the CDR3 DNA reads TGTGCCAGCAGCGTAGGGGGAGCGGGGGACCAAGAGACCCAGTACTTC. Translation gives CASSVGGAGDQETQYF.

This chain uses TRBV19 with TRBJ1-1; perhaps TRBD1 as D (5 bases). Germline V gene lookup returns CDR1 LNHDA and CDR2 SQIVND (reference sequence). There are 14 residues in the CDR3. Between the trimmed V and J ends, which lost 3 bases and 4 bases, there was a span of 12 bases. The CDR3 is CASSITGWGTEAFF. As DNA, the CDR3 is TGTGCCAGTAGTATCACAGGTTGGGGCACTGAAGCTTTCTTT.

The J gene is TRBJ2-7, the V gene TRBV19, with D unresolved. Germline CDR1 reads LNHDA; CDR2 reads SQIVND (reference sequence). V dropped 7 bases and J dropped 5 bases, with 15 bases sitting between them. CDR3 size: 13 residues. The CDR3 region has the DNA TGTGCCAGTATGGTAAAGGGTTCCCACGAGCAGTACTTC. Translation gives CASMVKGSHEQYF.

The V and J genes are TRBV5-1 and TRBJ2-7; D ambiguous. This CDR3 spans 13 amino acids. The germline V gene encodes CDR1 SGHRS and CDR2 YFSETQ. V was pared by 0 bases and J by 1 base, with 5 bases between. The CDR3 DNA sequence: TGCGCCAGCAGCTTGGGCCAGTCCTACGAGCAGTACTTC. Translated: CASSLGQSYEQYF.

The CDR3 region is CASSRQGRANQPQHF. CDR3 DNA: TGTGCCAGCAGTAGACAGGGTAGAGCCAATCAGCCCCAGCATTTT. The rearrangement uses TRBV27 and TRBJ1-5; 7 bases map to TRBD1. Trimming removed 5 bases from V and 3 bases from J; junction bases left unmatched: 7. The CDR3 has 15 amino acids. The germline gives CDR1 MNHEY, CDR2 SMNVEV (reference sequence).